Sequencing of this T cell receptor beta chain was carried out in a study of response to subunit inactivated influenza vaccine. This clonotype came up a few times. Its target is unknown. The germline V gene encodes CDR1 LGHDT and CDR2 YNNKEL (reference sequence). V shed 1 base and J shed 5 bases, with 17 bases lying between them. This CDR3 has 16 amino acids. Using its own MiXCR run on the RT-PCR reads, TCRdb lists one record per CDR3 protein. The sample shows approximately 700,000 distinct CDR3 sequences, more than 15% of them seen only once. Findings and limits, study-wide: After each seasonal influenza vaccination, few new T cells are recruited, the authors suggested.

The sequence was obtained from a man aged 45-65 years who received an inactivated influenza vaccine. Sequenced material: PBMCs from blood, taken about 11 days after vaccination. The gene calls are TRBV3-1 and TRBJ1-2; weak D call: TRBD1 (6 bases). CDR3 sequence: CASSQAARGRYYGYTF. As DNA, the CDR3 is TGTGCCAGCAGCCAAGCTGCCAGGGGCCGCTATTATGGCTACACCTTC.